These 30 T cell receptor beta chains originate from one sample sequenced in a study of cytotoxic CD8 clonotypes in ibrutinib-treated CLL. This table comes from immunoSEQ multiplex PCR, and its TCRdb copy is limited to in-frame clones, with some not included. The sample lists approximately 45,000 clones, less than 70% occurring once. The source was PBMCs, collected after 12 months of ibrutinib treatment. Receptors originate from a human donor with chronic lymphocytic leukemia.

The chain is built from TRBV15 and TRBJ2-3; D possibly uses TRBD1 or TRBD2 (5 bases each). The germline V gene encodes CDR1 LNHNV and CDR2 YYDKDF (reference sequence). The CDR3 has 17 amino acids. Trimming removed 1 base from V and 2 bases from J, with 16 bases in between. This CDR3 is CATSRGETRGHTDTQYF. CDR3 DNA sequence: TGTGCCACCAGCAGAGGAGAGACGAGGGGCCACACAGATACGCAGTATTTT. Filled out from reference TRBV15 and TRBJ2-3, the complete variable domain reads DAMVIQNPRYQVTQFGKPVTLSCSQTLNHNVMYWYQQKSSQAPKLLFHYYDKDFNNEADTPDNFQSRRPNTSFCFLDIRSPGLGDTAMYLCATSRGETRGHTDTQYFGPGTRLTVL.

The chain has TRBV15 and TRBJ2-1; TRBD1 agrees at 9 bases. CDR1 and CDR2 from the germline V gene are LNHNV and YYDKDF (reference sequence). CDR3 length: 16 amino acids. V lost 3 bases and J lost 6; bases outside the gene matches: 9. This CDR3 reads CATSRAGTGKANEQFF. The CDR3 coding sequence is TGTGCCACCAGCAGGGCCGGGACAGGGAAAGCCAATGAGCAGTTCTTC.

The V and J genes are TRBV28 and TRBJ2-1; 8 bases match TRBD1. After removal of 8 bases from V and 9 bases from J, the junction contained 15 bases not matched to a gene. The CDR3 loop spans 15 amino acids. The germline gives CDR1 MDHEN, CDR2 SYDVKM. CDR3 in DNA: TGTGCCAGCGGCGGAGGGGGACAGGAGGCCCCTGAGCAGTTCTTC. It is translated as CASGGGGQEAPEQFF.

The J gene is TRBJ1-3, the V gene TRBV28; D remains ambiguous. V was trimmed by 3 bases and J by 2 bases, leaving 5 bases between them. The CDR3 has 13 residues. Germline CDR1 and CDR2: MDHEN and SYDVKM. CDR3 residues: CASSFGPGNTIYF. DNA of the CDR3: TGTGCCAGCAGTTTCGGACCTGGAAACACCATATATTTT.

CDR3 amino acids: CASSTTGLGGLVDTQYF. In DNA form, the CDR3 reads TGTGCCAGCAGCACGACGGGACTAGGGGGCCTCGTGGATACGCAGTATTTT. The V and J genes are TRBV9 and TRBJ2-3; tentative D call: TRBD2 (8 bases). With 4 bases removed from V and 6 bases from J, the gap between germline ends came to 24 bases. Germline-derived CDR1 and CDR2 are SGDLS and YYNGEE. CDR3 length equals 17 residues.

This rearrangement joins TRBV25-1 to TRBJ2-3, with D possibly TRBD2 on 6 matching bases. CDR3 length: 16 residues. Germline values: CDR1 MGHDK, CDR2 SYGVNS. V lost 2 bases and J 4 bases, leaving 16 bases between the germline ends. The CDR3 is CASSEVTLGGADTQYF. For the CDR3, the DNA is TGTGCCAGCAGTGAAGTGACCCTCGGGGGAGCAGATACGCAGTATTTT. The full variable domain, with the rest looked up from reference TRBV25-1 and TRBJ2-3, is EADIYQTPRYLVIGTGKKITLECSQTMGHDKMYWYQQDPGMELHLIHYSYGVNSTEKGDLSSESTVSRIRTEHFPLTLESARPSHTSQYLCASSEVTLGGADTQYFGPGTRLTVL.

The CDR3 loop reads CASSLLGGTDSNQPQHF. The CDR3 region has the DNA TGTGCCAGCAGCCTTTTGGGGGGAACCGATAGCAATCAGCCCCAGCATTTT. This chain joins TRBV5-8 and TRBJ1-5; D might be TRBD1 (5 bases). V lost 4 bases to trimming and J lost 0 bases, with 17 bases between them. Germline assignment: CDR1 SGHTS and CDR2 YDEGEE. This CDR3 comprises 17 residues.

The table lists this clone with a count of one. The chain employs TRBV4-2 and TRBJ1-2; the D gene is possibly TRBD1 (6 bases). V gave up 5 bases and J gave up 4 bases, with 11 bases separating them. There are 13 residues in the CDR3. From germline, CDR1 is LGHNA and CDR2 YNFKEQ. CDR3 in DNA: TGTGCCAGCAGCTGGGGGGCCAGCTATGGCTACACCTTC. Translating it yields CASSWGASYGYTF.

This chain joins TRBV28 and TRBJ1-4; possible D gene TRBD1, 5 bases. Germline V lookup: CDR1 MDHEN, CDR2 SYDVKM. Trimming removed 11 bases at V and 2 bases at J, with 12 bases between. CDR3 size: 13 residues. CDR3 nucleotide sequence: TGTGCCGTCCCTGGGGCGACTAATGAAAAACTGTTTTTT. Translating it yields CAVPGATNEKLFF.

J is TRBJ1-1 and V is TRBV2; D gene uncertain. This CDR3 region has 19 residues. V lost 2 bases to trimming and J lost 0 bases, with 22 bases between them. Germline V gives CDR1 SNHLY, CDR2 FYNNEI. This chain's CDR3 is CASSESGVWAAPMNTEAFF. CDR3 in DNA: TGTGCCAGCAGTGAAAGTGGCGTTTGGGCAGCTCCCATGAACACTGAAGCTTTCTTT.

CDR3 amino acids: CASSLVGVAVRSYEQYF. The CDR3 DNA is TGCGCCAGCAGCTTGGTGGGGGTCGCCGTTAGGTCCTACGAGCAGTACTTC. This sequence joins TRBV5-1 and TRBJ2-7; tentatively, D is TRBD1 or TRBD2 (5 bases each). CDR3 length equals 17 residues. The V end lost 0 bases, the J end lost 1 base, and 17 bases lay between the germline ends. The germline V gene has CDR1 SGHRS and CDR2 YFSETQ.

This chain links TRBV10-1 with TRBJ2-6; D gene ambiguous. The germline V and J ends were trimmed by 0 bases and 3 bases, with 0 bases remaining between them. The CDR3 runs 13 residues. CDR1 is WNHNN, CDR2 SYGVQD, per germline (reference sequence). In DNA form, the CDR3 reads TGCGCCAGCAGTGAGTCTGGGGCCAACGTCCTGACTTTC. This sequence encodes CASSESGANVLTF.

The rearrangement uses TRBV7-8 and TRBJ2-1; TRBD2 matches 8 bases. J was trimmed by 2 bases and V by 1 base; bases with no gene match: 4. The CDR3 is 16 residues long. In germline, CDR1 is SGHVS, CDR2 FQNEAQ. CDR3 sequence reads: CASSLVTGGAYNEQFF. In nucleotides, the CDR3 is TGTGCCAGCAGCTTAGTTACGGGGGGGGCCTACAATGAGCAGTTCTTC. The entire variable domain, with the rest obtained from reference TRBV7-8 and TRBJ2-1, is as follows: GAGVSQSPRYKVAKRGQDVALRCDPISGHVSLFWYQQALGQGPEFLTYFQNEAQLDKSGLPSDRFFAERPEGSVSTLKIQRTQQEDSAVYLCASSLVTGGAYNEQFFGPGTRLTVL.

This chain joins TRBV19 and TRBJ2-2; a possible D gene is TRBD1 (6 bases). The germline V and J ends were trimmed by 3 bases and 5 bases, with 10 bases remaining between them. The length of the CDR3 is 14 residues. Germline CDR1 and CDR2: LNHDA and SQIVND (reference sequence). The CDR3 region has the DNA TGTGCCAGTAGTATTTACAGGGATACCGGGGAGCTGTTTTTT. Translating it yields CASSIYRDTGELFF.

The rearrangement joins TRBV19 to TRBJ2-1; a possible D gene is TRBD2 (5 bases). Germline-derived CDR1 and CDR2 are LNHDA and SQIVND (reference sequence). Trimming removed 0 bases from V and 6 bases from J, with 12 bases in between. This CDR3 spans 15 amino acids. The CDR3 sequence is CASSIDQGGGNEQFF. DNA of the CDR3: TGTGCCAGTAGTATAGATCAAGGTGGAGGCAATGAGCAGTTCTTC.

V usage is TRBV18 and J usage is TRBJ2-7, with TRBD1 as a possible D gene (6 bases). The CDR3 runs 14 residues. The V end was cut by 2 bases, the J end by 3 bases, with 11 bases between. Germline CDR1 and CDR2: KGHSH and LQKENI. CDR3 coding DNA: TGTGCCAGCTCACCAACACAGGGTTTCTACGAGCAGTACTTC. It is translated as CASSPTQGFYEQYF.

The V and J genes are TRBV18 and TRBJ2-3, with D unclear. The CDR3 has 13 amino acids. From germline, CDR1 is KGHSH and CDR2 LQKENI. V was clipped by 2 bases and J by 6 bases, with 9 bases between them. The CDR3 reads CASSPKTFDTQYF. DNA for the CDR3: TGTGCCAGCTCACCAAAAACATTCGATACGCAGTATTTT.

The rearrangement links TRBV5-6 to TRBJ2-5, with D unclear. The length of the CDR3 is 11 residues. Germline V CDR1 and CDR2: SGHDT, YYEEEE. Trimming shortened V by 4 bases and J by 7 bases, and 8 bases separated the two germline ends. The CDR3, as DNA: TGTGCCAGCAGCGCTTTTGGGACCCAGTACTTC. This codes for CASSAFGTQYF.

The V and J genes are TRBV11-1 and TRBJ1-4; 8 bases are a match to TRBD1. The CDR3 loop spans 16 amino acids. With V trimmed by 2 bases and J by 10 bases, 12 bases remained unmatched. CDR1 SGHAT and CDR2 FQDESV come from the germline V gene (reference sequence). The CDR3 DNA sequence: TGTGCCAGCAGCTTACAACTAGCCAGGGGGCATGGAAAACTGTTTTTT. This translates into CASSLQLARGHGKLFF. The whole variable domain, filled in from reference TRBV11-1 and TRBJ1-4, reads EAEVAQSPRYKITEKSQAVAFWCDPISGHATLYWYRQILGQGPELLVQFQDESVVDDSQLPKDRFSAERLKGVDSTLKIQPAELGDSAMYLCASSLQLARGHGKLFFGSGTQLSVL.

The chain uses TRBV9 and TRBJ2-7, with 8 bases fitting TRBD2. CDR3 length equals 14 residues. Per germline, CDR1 SGDLS and CDR2 YYNGEE. V lost 4 bases and J lost 3; bases outside the gene matches: 6. CDR3 residues: CASSLSGAGYEQYF. The CDR3 nucleotides read TGTGCCAGCAGCCTTAGCGGGGCGGGCTACGAGCAGTACTTC.

A few counts support this clone. The CDR3 region is CASQGGQSDTQYF. The CDR3 nucleotides read TGCGCCAGCCAGGGGGGACAGTCAGATACGCAGTATTTT. The chain combines TRBV10-1 with TRBJ2-3; tentatively, D is TRBD1 (7 bases). Germline V gene lookup returns CDR1 WNHNN and CDR2 SYGVQD (reference sequence). V was clipped by 8 bases and J by 4 bases, with 13 bases between them. CDR3 length equals 13 residues.

V gene TRBV6-5 combines with J gene TRBJ1-4; D is perhaps TRBD1 (5 bases). V dropped 5 bases and J dropped 4 bases, with 14 bases sitting between them. The CDR3 length is 15 residues. Germline V gives CDR1 MNHEY, CDR2 SVGAGI. CDR3 region: CASSNRDGHNEKLFF. The CDR3, as DNA: TGTGCCAGCAGTAATCGGGACGGGCATAATGAAAAACTGTTTTTT.

This clone came up a few times. One junction end does not reproduce the germline sequence, and a read error may be involved. The V gene is TRBV7-7, the J gene TRBJ2-7, with 12 bases fitting TRBD1. CDR3 length: 15 amino acids. The V gene's germline CDR1 is SSHAT and CDR2 FNYEAQ (reference sequence). CDR3 in DNA: TGTGCTAGCAGCTCAGGGACAGGGGGCCTCTACGAGCAGTACTTC. It yields the protein CASSSGTGGLYEQYF.

The chain employs TRBV2 and TRBJ1-1; no firm D call. This CDR3 region has 13 residues. The germline V gene encodes CDR1 SNHLY and CDR2 FYNNEI. The V end was cut by 3 bases, the J end by 2 bases, with 7 bases between. The CDR3 region is CASSEGTNTEAFF. In nucleotides, the CDR3 is TGTGCCAGCAGTGAGGGCACAAACACTGAAGCTTTCTTT.

This clone was detected only a few times. V is TRBV5-4 and J is TRBJ1-6; possibly TRBD1 for D (6 bases). The CDR3 loop spans 15 amino acids. Looked up from germline, CDR1 is SGHNT and CDR2 is YYREEE (reference sequence). The V and J ends lost 4 bases and 3 bases respectively, with 11 bases between them. The CDR3 coding sequence is TGTGCCAGCAGCAGGGGGGATAACTATAATTCACCCCTCCACTTT. Amino acid sequence: CASSRGDNYNSPLHF.

V gene TRBV7-3 combines with J gene TRBJ1-1, with TRBD1 identical over 8 bases. V lost 6 bases, J lost 4 bases, and 4 bases stayed unmatched. From germline, CDR1 is SGHTA and CDR2 FQGTGA. The CDR3 runs 13 residues. Here the CDR3 reads CASSRQGPTEAFF. Written as DNA, the CDR3 is TGTGCCAGCAGTCGACAGGGGCCCACTGAAGCTTTCTTT.

The CDR3 sequence is CASSFMGQQFF. The CDR3 DNA reads as TGTGCCAGCAGTTTCATGGGACAGCAGTTCTTC. The chain combines TRBV28 with TRBJ2-1, with D perhaps matching TRBD1 or TRBD2 (5 bases each). V lost 3 bases and J 11 bases, leaving 8 bases between the germline ends. The CDR3 runs to 11 residues. Germline V CDR1 and CDR2: MDHEN, SYDVKM.

The chain combines TRBV6-1 with TRBJ2-7; 8 nucleotides match TRBD1. Losses at the gene ends were 3 bases for V and 5 bases for J; bases not matched to a gene: 15. Germline CDR1 is MNHNS and CDR2 is SASEGT. CDR3 size: 17 residues. CDR3 loop: CASSDKGQAGFWNEQYF. CDR3 nucleotides: TGTGCCAGCAGTGATAAGGGACAGGCTGGGTTCTGGAACGAGCAGTACTTC.

CDR3 in amino acids: CASSPTSGVTYNEQFF. The CDR3 DNA follows: TGTGCCAGCAGCCCAACTAGCGGGGTAACCTACAATGAGCAGTTCTTC. The rearrangement links TRBV9 to TRBJ2-1; 10 bases are a match to TRBD2. CDR3 length: 16 amino acids. CDR1 and CDR2 (germline): SGDLS, YYNGEE. V was clipped by 4 bases and J by 2 bases; unmatched bases: 6.

The chain links TRBV11-2 to TRBJ1-2, with D unclear. This CDR3 comprises 14 residues. Trimming took 5 bases from V and 7 from J, leaving 17 bases between them. The V gene's germline CDR1 is SGHAT and CDR2 FQNNGV. This CDR3 is CASSPELQSAGYTF. DNA of the CDR3: TGTGCCAGCAGCCCGGAGCTCCAGAGCGCTGGCTACACCTTC.